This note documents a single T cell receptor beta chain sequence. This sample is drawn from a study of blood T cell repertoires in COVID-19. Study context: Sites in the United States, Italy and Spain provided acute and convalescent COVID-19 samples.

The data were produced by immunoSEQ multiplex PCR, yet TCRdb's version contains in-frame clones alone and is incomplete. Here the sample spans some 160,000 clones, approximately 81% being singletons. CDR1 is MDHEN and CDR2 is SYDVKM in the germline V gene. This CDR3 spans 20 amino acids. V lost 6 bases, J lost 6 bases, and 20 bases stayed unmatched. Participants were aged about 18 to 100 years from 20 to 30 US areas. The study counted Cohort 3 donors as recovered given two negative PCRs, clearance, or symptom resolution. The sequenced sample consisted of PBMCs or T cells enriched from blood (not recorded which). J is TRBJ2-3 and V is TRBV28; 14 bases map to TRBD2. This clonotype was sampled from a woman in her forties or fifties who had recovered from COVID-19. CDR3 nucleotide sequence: TGTGCCAGCAGGGCGACGGGACTAGCGGGGGCCCACCCCTTCGCTGATACGCAGTATTTT. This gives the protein CASRATGLAGAHPFADTQYF.